This is a list of T cell receptor beta chains from one sample in a study of T-cell reconstitution after alpha-beta-depleted transplantation in children. TCRdb redid the calling of the PCR reads with MiXCR, one entry per CDR3 protein. The table shows about 1,000,000 distinct CDR3 sequences, with roughly 29% occurring only once. Sequences were derived from PBMCs, mostly from graft donor cells, sampled 360 days after TCRalphabeta/CD19-depleted stem cell transplant. These receptors were collected from a boy in the first two years of life who had a stem cell transplant for SCID, so the T cells may come from the graft donor. The CDR3 runs from the conserved cysteine through the conserved F or W. A D gene is named only where the DNA matches it firmly. The size entry is marked missing in some rows and otherwise reads once, few, many or a size class.

clone size	V gene	D gene	J gene	CDR3 protein	CDR3 DNA
-	TRBV5-1	TRBD2	TRBJ2-1	CASSIQAGATSYNEQFF	TGCGCCAGCAGCATCCAAGCGGGGGCGACCTCCTACAATGAGCAGTTCTTC
-	TRBV27	TRBD1	TRBJ2-1	CASSSRDRGINNEQFF	TGTGCCAGCAGTTCCCGGGACAGGGGAATTAACAATGAGCAGTTCTTC
-	TRBV2	-	TRBJ2-1	CASSDPSSPYNEQFF	TGTGCCAGCAGTGATCCTAGCAGCCCCTACAATGAGCAGTTCTTC
-	TRBV10-3	TRBD1	TRBJ2-1	CAISDLWDRPYNEQFF	TGTGCCATCAGTGATTTATGGGACAGGCCCTACAATGAGCAGTTCTTC
-	TRBV12-3/TRBV12-4	TRBD1	TRBJ2-1	CASSLTGVIVNEQFF	TGTGCCAGCAGTTTGACAGGGGTGATCGTCAATGAGCAGTTCTTC
few	TRBV7-2	-	TRBJ1-1	CASSFVRERANTEAFF	TGTGCCAGCAGCTTCGTCAGGGAGAGAGCGAACACTGAAGCTTTCTTT
few	TRBV12-3/TRBV12-4	-	TRBJ1-1	CASSFVVAEAFF	TGTGCCAGCAGTTTCGTTGTGGCTGAAGCTTTCTTT
-	TRBV6-5	TRBD2	TRBJ2-7	CASSYSRLAETYEQYF	TGTGCCAGCAGTTACTCCCGACTAGCGGAGACCTACGAGCAGTACTTC
-	TRBV5-1	TRBD2	TRBJ2-7	CASSFFDGGGYEQYF	TGCGCCAGCAGCTTCTTCGACGGCGGGGGCTACGAGCAGTACTTC
-	TRBV28	-	TRBJ1-6	CASSLTGRSSRSPLHF	TGTGCCAGCAGTTTAACAGGGAGAAGTTCTCGGTCACCCCTCCACTTT
few	TRBV28	-	TRBJ2-7	CASSSLLSRSYEQYF	TGTGCCAGCAGCTCCCTCCTGTCCCGCTCCTACGAGCAGTACTTC
-	TRBV12-3/TRBV12-4	-	TRBJ1-5	CASNIQANQPQHF	TGTGCCAGCAACATACAAGCGAATCAGCCCCAGCATTTT
few	TRBV6-6	TRBD1	TRBJ2-3	CAVRQGAADTQYF	TGTGCCGTCAGACAGGGAGCCGCAGATACGCAGTATTTT
-	TRBV28	-	TRBJ1-5	CASSFGPGGQPQHF	TGTGCCAGCAGTTTCGGACCCGGTGGGCAGCCCCAGCATTTT
few	TRBV27	TRBD2	TRBJ2-3	CASSSSAGGDTDTQYF	TGTGCCAGCAGTTCCTCGGCCGGGGGGGACACAGATACGCAGTATTTT
few	TRBV5-5	-	TRBJ1-1	CASSQGPRAFF	TGTGCCAGCAGCCAGGGACCCCGCGCTTTCTTT
-	TRBV10-3	-	TRBJ1-5	CAINSYSNQPQHF	TGTGCCATCAACAGCTATAGCAATCAGCCCCAGCATTTT
few	TRBV4-2	-	TRBJ2-7	CASSQGITLYEQYF	TGTGCCAGCAGCCAAGGCATTACCTTATACGAGCAGTACTTC
-	TRBV5-1	-	TRBJ2-5	CASSLILGEETQYF	TGCGCCAGCAGCTTGATTCTCGGGGAAGAGACCCAGTACTTC
few	TRBV5-1	-	TRBJ1-1	CASSSGWNTEAFF	TGCGCCAGCAGCTCAGGGTGGAACACTGAAGCTTTCTTT
few	TRBV5-1	-	TRBJ1-1	CASSLDPGASTEAFF	TGCGCCAGCAGCTTGGATCCGGGGGCAAGCACTGAAGCTTTCTTT
-	TRBV18	-	TRBJ2-3	CASSPRAGSPDTQYF	TGTGCCAGCTCACCACGGGCAGGGAGTCCAGATACGCAGTATTTT
few	TRBV5-5	-	TRBJ1-5	CASSLAGKNQPQHF	TGTGCCAGCAGCTTGGCTGGCAAAAATCAGCCCCAGCATTTT
few	TRBV10-3	TRBD2	TRBJ2-3	CAISARSRSGGVKSTDTQYF	TGTGCCATCAGTGCCCGGTCCCGCAGCGGGGGGGTTAAGAGCACAGATACGCAGTATTTT
few	TRBV4-1	-	TRBJ2-1	CASSQDLSAGEQFF	TGCGCCAGCAGCCAAGATCTTTCGGCAGGGGAGCAGTTCTTC
-	TRBV4-1	TRBD2	TRBJ2-1	CASSQGYGTSGVNEQFF	TGCGCCAGCAGCCAAGGCTACGGGACTAGCGGGGTGAATGAGCAGTTCTTC